The sequence of this T cell receptor beta chain was determined in a study of T cells in Graves' hyperthyroidism and ophthalmopathy. Amplified TCR beta CDR3 regions came from RNA transcripts. The HTBI set primed first-round TCR CDR3 RT-PCR. TCRdb itself ran the multiplex PCR reads through MiXCR, one entry per CDR3 protein. The sample holds around 450,000 distinct CDR3 sequences; about 15% are singletons and the top ten take around an eighth. The study's findings and limits: Blood shared most expanded thyroid clonotypes above 0.001. From stable hyperthyroidism, ophthalmopathy was separated by a 13 V-J model.

In its sample, this clonotype was seen many times. What it binds is not known. J was trimmed by 1 base and V by 6 bases; bases with no gene match: 3. The CDR3 loop spans 14 amino acids. In germline, CDR1 is WNHNN, CDR2 SYGVQD (reference sequence). Together with thyroid ultrasound, orbital computed tomography, serum thyroxine and TRAb, clinical symptoms were used for diagnoses. 10 ml of fresh peripheral blood supplied the PBMCs. The sequencing sample was made of blood. The chain is built from TRBV10-1 and TRBJ1-1, with 9 positions matching TRBD1. The TCR comes from a woman aged 18 to 35 with Graves' hyperthyroidism. The CDR3 region has the DNA TGCGCCAGCAGGGGGGACAGGGCGAACACTGAAGCTTTCTTT. Translated, it gives CASRGDRANTEAFF.